The clone carrying this T cell receptor (beta chain) was detected ten times or more. The CDR3 runs 13 residues. V lost 3 bases, J lost 2 bases, and 8 bases lay in between. In germline, CDR1 is SGDLS, CDR2 YYNGEE. The authors amplified TCR beta CDR3 regions, and they did so from RNA transcripts for repertoire sequencing. The authors performed first-round RT-PCR with HTBI primers and then a second-round multiplex PCR. TCRdb redid the calling of the multiplex PCR reads with MiXCR, one entry per CDR3 protein. The data show 560,000 or so distinct CDR3 sequences, under 40% seen once. The record originates from a study of Graves' ophthalmopathy and Graves' hyperthyroidism.

Material: peripheral blood or thyroid tissue (not recorded which). This TCR came from an adult man with Graves' hyperthyroidism. The chain combines TRBV9 with TRBJ1-2, with D unresolved. CDR3 coding DNA: TGTGCCAGCAGCGGACTGATCAACTATGGCTACACCTTC. Protein sequence: CASSGLINYGYTF.